This record covers a single TCR beta chain. What it binds is not known. The data originate from a study of identifying expanded T cells in peripheral blood. Regarding the study as a whole: Over approximately two and four weeks, about 15 and 18 clones changed, versus roughly 1.2 between replicates. Roughly two-week clone count variance significantly increased as total template count grew.

No infections or other immune events were documented during collection. Using immunoSEQ multiplex PCR, the repertoire was profiled, and TCRdb retains in-frame clones only, with some absent. Of more than 45,000 clones listed, approximately 80% were seen once; the top ten hold approximately 17%. The sequencing sample was made of blood. This clonotype was obtained from a person aged 18 to 70 in good health.

In DNA form, the CDR3 reads TGTGCCAGTAGTATAGAAAGGAGTGGGGCGACTGAAGCTTTCTTT. Amino acid sequence: CASSIERSGATEAFF. This rearrangement joins TRBV19 to TRBJ1-1, with a weak D call TRBD1 (5 bases). V shed 0 bases and J shed 5 bases, with 13 bases lying between them. Germline lookup yields CDR1 LNHDA and CDR2 SQIVND (reference sequence). This CDR3 has 15 residues.